This T cell receptor (beta chain) was obtained from a study of Graves' ophthalmopathy and Graves' hyperthyroidism. Study findings and constraints: It was with 65% to 71% sensitivity and 72% to 75% specificity that the model predicted ophthalmopathy progression. Blood also harbored most expanded thyroid clonotypes above 0.001 frequency.

Orbital computed tomography and thyroid ultrasound, along with TRAb, serum thyroxine and clinical symptoms, underpinned diagnosis. Ten or more counts support this clonotype. Its cognate antigen is unknown. The CDR3 is 15 amino acids. Germline lookup yields CDR1 KGHSH and CDR2 LQKENI. V lost 6 bases and J lost 0, with 14 bases in between. Beta-chain TCR CDR3 regions were amplified from RNA transcripts. First-round RT-PCR used HTBI primers; second-round multiplex PCR followed. TCRdb called the multiplex PCR reads again in MiXCR, with one record for every CDR3 protein. The top ten hold under 55% of the sample, which has approximately 210,000 distinct CDR3 sequences, around a fifth seen once.

Specimen: peripheral blood. The chain has TRBV18 and TRBJ2-5; tentatively, D is TRBD1 (5 bases). This clonotype was sampled from a woman in her fifties or sixties with Graves' ophthalmopathy. In DNA, the CDR3 is TGTGCCAGCTCTCGCTCAGGGTCCGACCAAGAGACCCAGTACTTC. Its translation is CASSRSGSDQETQYF.